Listed below are T cell receptor beta chains from one sample, sequenced in a study of identical twins. MiXCR, run by TCRdb on the 5' RACE reads, gives a single entry per CDR3 protein. The sample carries 690,000 or so distinct CDR3 sequences, 8% to 9% recorded once. This same sample was also taken into another study, of yellow fever vaccine responses in identical twins.

The specimen was PBMCs. The receptor set was obtained from a woman aged 18-29 years in good health. Each CDR3 is given without its conserved first and last residue. Clone size appears in some rows only: once, few, many, or a class for an expanded clone.

V gene	clone size	J gene	CDR3 protein
TRBV7-9	-	TRBJ2-7	ASSLLGLEHPYEQY
TRBV5-1	-	TRBJ2-1	ASRSTGGAKNEQF
TRBV6-2/TRBV6-3	-	TRBJ2-5	ASSYPGGRFLGETQY
TRBV12-3/TRBV12-4	-	TRBJ2-1	ASSFTGRRF
TRBV10-3	many	TRBJ2-2	AISETENTGELF
TRBV6-5	-	TRBJ2-7	ASSYSGGLESEQY
TRBV10-1	many	TRBJ2-3	ASSPSSTDTQY
TRBV5-1	many	TRBJ2-3	ASSSTPGGRGY
TRBV5-1	many	TRBJ2-7	ASRYQQGYYEQY
TRBV29-1	many	TRBJ2-7	SVRTGPSYEQY
TRBV12-3/TRBV12-4	-	TRBJ2-5	ASTAAGRGGETQY
TRBV12-3/TRBV12-4	-	TRBJ2-1	ASSFDYSRDEQF
TRBV7-7	few	TRBJ2-1	ASSPTRLSSYNEQF
TRBV6-5	-	TRBJ2-1	ASSYRPSAYNEQF
TRBV4-1	few	TRBJ2-5	ASSPTGGYETQY
TRBV7-3	many	TRBJ2-3	ASSHSGGAGDTQY
TRBV6-6	-	TRBJ1-2	ASSYYGYT
TRBV4-1	-	TRBJ2-7	ASSTRGVSYEQY
TRBV5-4	few	TRBJ2-4	ASSLGSSSGGAEQY
TRBV5-6	few	TRBJ2-2	ASNRGPGELF
TRBV30	-	TRBJ2-1	AWSVRSVAVDEQF
TRBV27	-	TRBJ2-5	ASSWRGETQY
TRBV6-1	few	TRBJ2-1	ASSTGLLEYNEQF
TRBV28	many	TRBJ2-1	ASSRGLAGWQF
TRBV28	many	TRBJ1-4	ASSFQGTNEKLF
TRBV29-1	few	TRBJ2-3	SVVSVSTDTQY